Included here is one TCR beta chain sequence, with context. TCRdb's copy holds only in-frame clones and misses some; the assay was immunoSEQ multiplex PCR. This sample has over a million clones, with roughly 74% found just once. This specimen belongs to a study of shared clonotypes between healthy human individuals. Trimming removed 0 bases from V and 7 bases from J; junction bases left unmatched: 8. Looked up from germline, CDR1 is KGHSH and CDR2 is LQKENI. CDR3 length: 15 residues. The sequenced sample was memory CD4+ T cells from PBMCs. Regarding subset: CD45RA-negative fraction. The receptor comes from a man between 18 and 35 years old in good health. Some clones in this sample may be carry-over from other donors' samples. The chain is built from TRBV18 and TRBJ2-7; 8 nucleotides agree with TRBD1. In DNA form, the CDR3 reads TGTGCCAGCTCACCACCGACCGGACAGGGTCGGGAGCAGTACTTC. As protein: CASSPPTGQGREQYF. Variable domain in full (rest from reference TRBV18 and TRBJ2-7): NAGVMQNPRHLVRRRGQEARLRCSPMKGHSHVYWYRQLPEEGLKFMVYLQKENIIDESGMPKERFSAEFPKEGPSILRIQQVVRGDSAAYFCASSPPTGQGREQYFGPGTRLTVT.